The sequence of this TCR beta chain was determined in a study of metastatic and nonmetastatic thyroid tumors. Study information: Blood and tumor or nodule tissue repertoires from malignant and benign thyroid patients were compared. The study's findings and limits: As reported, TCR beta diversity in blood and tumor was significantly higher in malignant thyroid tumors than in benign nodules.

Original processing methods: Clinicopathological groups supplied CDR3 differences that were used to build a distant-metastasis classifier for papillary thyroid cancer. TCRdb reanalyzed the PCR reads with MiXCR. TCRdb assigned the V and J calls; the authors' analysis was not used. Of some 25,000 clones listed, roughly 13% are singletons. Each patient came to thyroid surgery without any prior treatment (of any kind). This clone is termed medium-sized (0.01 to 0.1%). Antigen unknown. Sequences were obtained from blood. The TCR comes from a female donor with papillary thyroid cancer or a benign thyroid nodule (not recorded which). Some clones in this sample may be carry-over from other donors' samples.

This CDR3 reads CASSLTPMIGATTYEQYF. The CDR3 coding sequence is TGTGCCAGCAGCTTAACCCCCATGATTGGGGCCACTACCTACGAGCAGTACTTC. The V gene is TRBV7-2, the J gene TRBJ2-7, with D possibly being TRBD1 (5 bases). Trimming left V 2 bases short and J 2 bases short, with 22 bases between. This CDR3 comprises 18 residues. Germline V gives CDR1 SGHTA, CDR2 FQGNSA.